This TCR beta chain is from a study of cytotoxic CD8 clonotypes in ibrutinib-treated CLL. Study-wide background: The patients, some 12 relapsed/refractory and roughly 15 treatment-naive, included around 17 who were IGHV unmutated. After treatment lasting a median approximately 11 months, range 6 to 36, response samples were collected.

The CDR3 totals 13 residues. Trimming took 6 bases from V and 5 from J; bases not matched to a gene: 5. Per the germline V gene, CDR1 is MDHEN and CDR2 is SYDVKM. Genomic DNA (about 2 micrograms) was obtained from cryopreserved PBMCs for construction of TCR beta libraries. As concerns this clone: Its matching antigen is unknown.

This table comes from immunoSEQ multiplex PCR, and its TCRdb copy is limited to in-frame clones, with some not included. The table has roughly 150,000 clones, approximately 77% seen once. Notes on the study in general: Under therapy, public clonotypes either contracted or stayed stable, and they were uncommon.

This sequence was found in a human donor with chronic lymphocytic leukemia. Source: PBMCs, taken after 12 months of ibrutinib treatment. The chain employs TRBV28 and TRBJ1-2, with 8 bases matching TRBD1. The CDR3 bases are TGTGCCAGCAGAACGGACAGGGCTTATGGCTACACCTTC. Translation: CASRTDRAYGYTF.